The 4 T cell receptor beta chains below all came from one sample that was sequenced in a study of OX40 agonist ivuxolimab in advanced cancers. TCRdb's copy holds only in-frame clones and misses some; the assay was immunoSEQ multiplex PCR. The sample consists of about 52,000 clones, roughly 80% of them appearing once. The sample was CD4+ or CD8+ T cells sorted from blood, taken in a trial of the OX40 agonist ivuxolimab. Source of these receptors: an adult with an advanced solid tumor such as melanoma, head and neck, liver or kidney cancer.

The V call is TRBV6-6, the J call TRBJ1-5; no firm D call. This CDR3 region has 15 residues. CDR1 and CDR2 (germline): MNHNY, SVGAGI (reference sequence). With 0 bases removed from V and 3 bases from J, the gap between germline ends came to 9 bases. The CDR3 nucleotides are TGTGCCAGCAGTTACTCTGGGTCTCTCAATCAGCCCCAGCATTTT. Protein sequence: CASSYSGSLNQPQHF.

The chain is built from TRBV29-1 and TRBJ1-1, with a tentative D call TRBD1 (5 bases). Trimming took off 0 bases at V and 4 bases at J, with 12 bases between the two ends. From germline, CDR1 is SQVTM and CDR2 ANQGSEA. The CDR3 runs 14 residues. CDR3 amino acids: CSVEDSARGTEAFF. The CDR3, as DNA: TGCAGCGTTGAAGATAGTGCGAGGGGCACTGAAGCTTTCTTT. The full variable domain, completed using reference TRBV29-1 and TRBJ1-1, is SAVISQKPSRDICQRGTSLTIQCQVDSQVTMMFWYRQQPGQSLTLIATANQGSEATYESGFVIDKFPISRPNLTFSTLTVSNMSPEDSSIYLCSVEDSARGTEAFFGQGTRLTVV.

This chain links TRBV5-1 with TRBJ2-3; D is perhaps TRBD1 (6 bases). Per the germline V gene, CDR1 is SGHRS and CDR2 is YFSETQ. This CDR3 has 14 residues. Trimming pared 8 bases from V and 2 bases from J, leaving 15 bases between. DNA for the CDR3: TGCGCCAGTACACAGGGTTCCTTCACAGATACGCAGTATTTT. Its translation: CASTQGSFTDTQYF.

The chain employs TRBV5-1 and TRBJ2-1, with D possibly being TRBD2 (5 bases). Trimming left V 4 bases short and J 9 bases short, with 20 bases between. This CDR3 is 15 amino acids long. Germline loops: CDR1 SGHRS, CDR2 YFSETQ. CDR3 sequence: CASSSGPPRSGEQFF. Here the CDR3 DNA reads TGCGCCAGCAGCAGCGGACCCCCCCGCTCGGGTGAGCAGTTCTTC.